This T cell receptor (beta chain) appears in the sequencing data of a study of blood T cell repertoires in COVID-19. Study-level background: Material from acute and convalescent COVID-19 was sourced from the United States, Italy and Spain.

V gave up 8 bases and J gave up 5 bases; unmatched junction bases: 10. This CDR3 has 14 residues. CDR1 SGHTA and CDR2 FQGTGA come from the germline V gene. Profiling relied on immunoSEQ multiplex PCR, and the TCRdb table lists in-frame clones only, not all of them. The sample has over 90,000 clones; under 80% are singletons. Patients in Seattle were enrolled during active infection, then followed longitudinally. The chain recombines TRBV7-3 with TRBJ2-3; TRBD2 agrees at 7 bases. This TCR was sampled from a man aged 70 or older with COVID-19, enrolled during active disease. The source material was peripheral blood. The CDR3 nucleotides read TGTGCCAGCGCCTCAGTAGGGGAGGGAGATACGCAGTATTTT. Encoded protein: CASASVGEGDTQYF.